These 21 T cell receptor beta chains share one sample of origin, sequenced in a study of T-cell memory formation after mild COVID-19. TCRdb re-called the 5' RACE reads through MiXCR, storing one row per CDR3 protein. Of some 300,000 distinct CDR3 sequences in the sample, 20% to 25% are singletons; the top ten hold roughly a fifth. Sequences were obtained from PBMCs or a T cell subset sorted from them (not recorded which). The receptors derive from a man younger than 30 who had mild COVID-19 (a few samples of this study predate the infection). Cell type and time point are not known.

This clonotype was observed a handful of times. V gene TRBV6-2 or TRBV6-3 combines with J gene TRBJ2-1, with a weak D call TRBD2 (6 bases). The germline gives CDR1 MNHEY, CDR2 SVGEGT. The CDR3 loop spans 15 amino acids. Trimming shortened V by 7 bases and J by 7 bases, and 20 bases separated the two germline ends. The CDR3 sequence: CASNPTSRVHNEQFF. The CDR3 DNA follows: TGTGCCAGCAATCCGACTAGTCGCGTTCATAATGAGCAGTTCTTC.

The chain is built from TRBV27 and TRBJ1-1, with 7 bases identical to TRBD1. The germline gives CDR1 MNHEY, CDR2 SMNVEV (reference sequence). This CDR3 comprises 16 residues. V dropped 5 bases and J dropped 0; count of bases not matched to a gene: 9. In DNA form, the CDR3 reads TGTGCCAGCAGTACACAAACCGGGACAGTGAACACTGAAGCTTTCTTT. Amino acid sequence: CASSTQTGTVNTEAFF.

This chain uses TRBV30 with TRBJ2-3; D not certain. The V and J ends lost 0 bases and 3 bases respectively, with 22 bases between them. The germline V gene encodes CDR1 GTSNPN and CDR2 SVGIG (reference sequence). This CDR3 has 18 amino acids. CDR3 in DNA: TGTGCCTGGAGTGTCAGACGGCGGACCCGACTCCTTACAGATACGCAGTATTTT. This gives the protein CAWSVRRRTRLLTDTQYF.

V gene TRBV20-1 combines with J gene TRBJ1-5; D is perhaps TRBD1 (6 bases). V was shortened by 6 bases and J by 4 bases, with 19 bases between the two germline ends. Germline V lookup: CDR1 DFQATT, CDR2 SNEGSKA (reference sequence). The CDR3 length is 15 residues. CDR3 loop: CSARPSGARNQPQHF. CDR3 DNA sequence: TGCAGTGCCCGACCTTCAGGGGCGAGAAATCAGCCCCAGCATTTT.

The rearrangement links TRBV30 to TRBJ2-3; maybe TRBD2 (5 bases). V dropped 4 bases and J dropped 4 bases, with 9 bases sitting between them. In germline, CDR1 is GTSNPN, CDR2 SVGIG (reference sequence). The CDR3 consists of 12 residues. The CDR3 protein is CAWTGVSDTQYF. In DNA form, the CDR3 reads TGTGCCTGGACCGGGGTTTCAGATACGCAGTATTTT.

This chain joins TRBV18 and TRBJ1-2; D is unresolved. The V gene lost 1 base and the J gene lost 5 bases, with 17 bases spanning the gap. Germline assignment: CDR1 KGHSH and CDR2 LQKENI. The CDR3 has 16 amino acids. The CDR3 loop is CASSPRRGSQPYGYTF. The CDR3 DNA reads TGTGCCAGCTCACCACGGAGAGGCAGCCAACCGTATGGCTACACCTTC.

The chain recombines TRBV13 with TRBJ2-5; D not resolved. Germline V gene data show CDR1 as PRHDT and CDR2 as FYEKMQ (reference sequence). Trimming took 1 base from V and 1 from J, leaving 10 bases between them. The CDR3 has 15 residues. The DNA for the CDR3 is TGTGCCAGCAGCTTAGTCTCGGTCGGCCAAGAGACCCAGTACTTC. Its protein is CASSLVSVGQETQYF.

This rearrangement joins TRBV4-2 to TRBJ1-1; tentatively, D is TRBD1 (6 bases). The ends were cut back, 1 base at V and 3 bases at J, with 12 bases in the middle. The CDR3 is 15 amino acids. Germline V lookup: CDR1 LGHNA, CDR2 YNFKEQ. DNA of the CDR3: TGTGCCAGCAGCCAAGGGGCACAGGGATACACTGAAGCTTTCTTT. It specifies CASSQGAQGYTEAFF.

The V call is TRBV5-1, the J call TRBJ2-3; TRBD2 aligns across 8 bases. The junction had 12 bases not matched to a gene; V was cut back by 4 bases and J by 2 bases. The CDR3 is 17 amino acids. Germline V gives CDR1 SGHRS, CDR2 YFSETQ. The CDR3 DNA sequence: TGCGCCAGCAGCGAGTTTAGCGGGGCGCCTGACACAGATACGCAGTATTTT. Its protein is CASSEFSGAPDTDTQYF.

This clonotype has more than one count but fewer than ten. The V and J genes are TRBV5-1 and TRBJ2-3, with TRBD1 as a possible D gene (6 bases). CDR3 size: 16 residues. Germline CDR1 SGHRS, CDR2 YFSETQ. Trimming pared 2 bases from V and 6 bases from J, leaving 19 bases between. The chain's CDR3 is CASSFSSTGRLDTQYF. CDR3 nucleotide sequence: TGCGCCAGCAGCTTTAGTAGTACAGGGCGCCTGGATACGCAGTATTTT. The full variable domain, completed using reference TRBV5-1 and TRBJ2-3, is KAGVTQTPRYLIKTRGQQVTLSCSPISGHRSVSWYQQTPGQGLQFLFEYFSETQRNKGNFPGRFSGRQFSNSRSEMNVSTLELGDSALYLCASSFSSTGRLDTQYFGPGTRLTVL.

About this clonotype: A junction end diverges from the germline sequence, so it may reflect a read error. V is TRBV7-8 and J is TRBJ1-1, with a possible D match to TRBD1 (5 bases). Germline loops: CDR1 SGHVS, CDR2 FQNEAQ. CDR3 length equals 13 residues. CDR3 DNA: TGTGCCAGCAGCTATCTCGACGGGGCTGAAGTTTTCTTT. Its translation: CASSYLDGAEVFF.

This sequence joins TRBV7-9 and TRBJ1-1; unclear D gene. The CDR3 length is 16 residues. The germline V and J ends were trimmed by 1 base and 6 bases, with 18 bases remaining between them. Germline-derived CDR1 and CDR2 are SEHNR and FQNEAQ (reference sequence). The CDR3 region has the DNA TGTGCCAGCAGCTTAGGTAGGGTCAGTGGGGTCGCTGAAGCTTTCTTT. Protein: CASSLGRVSGVAEAFF.

The V call is TRBV15, the J call TRBJ2-3, with D perhaps matching TRBD1 or TRBD2 (5 bases each). Between the trimmed V and J ends, which lost 0 bases and 6 bases, there was a span of 25 bases. Germline CDR1 reads LNHNV; CDR2 reads YYDKDF (reference sequence). The length of the CDR3 is 19 residues. CDR3 bases: TGTGCCACCAGCAGAGATGGGAGTAGGGGTTCCGAGTGGGGGGATACGCAGTATTTT. Its translation: CATSRDGSRGSEWGDTQYF.

This clonotype was seen at least ten times. The chain is built from TRBV4-1 and TRBJ1-2; TRBD1 matches 8 bases. CDR1 and CDR2 from the germline V gene are MGHRA and YSYEKL. The J segment lost 8 bases and the V segment lost 2 bases, leaving 10 bases of the junction unmatched. This CDR3 contains 15 residues. The DNA for the CDR3 is TGCGCCAGCAGCCAACGAGCAGGGGGCTTTGAAGGCTACACCTTC. The encoded protein is CASSQRAGGFEGYTF.

The rearrangement uses TRBV5-4 and TRBJ2-3, with D perhaps TRBD2 (5 bases). CDR1 SGHNT and CDR2 YYREEE come from the germline V gene (reference sequence). The CDR3 loop spans 13 amino acids. Trimming shortened V by 0 bases and J by 6 bases, and 8 bases separated the two germline ends. This chain's CDR3 is CASSLAREDTQYF. DNA of the CDR3: TGTGCCAGCAGCTTGGCAAGGGAGGATACGCAGTATTTT.

This clonotype was picked up a small number of times. This CDR3 is CASSERYTETQYF. CDR3 DNA: TGTGCCAGCAGTGAACGTTACACGGAGACCCAGTACTTC. The chain recombines TRBV6-1 with TRBJ2-5; D remains unclear. The CDR3 contains 13 residues. Germline V gives CDR1 MNHNS, CDR2 SASEGT. Trimming shortened V by 2 bases and J by 5 bases, and 9 bases separated the two germline ends.

Ten or more counts support this clonotype. The chain combines TRBV5-1 with TRBJ2-5; 7 nucleotides line up with TRBD1. From germline, CDR1 is SGHRS and CDR2 YFSETQ. Trimming removed 4 bases from V and 0 bases from J; junction bases left unmatched: 6. The CDR3 is 15 residues long. In DNA form, the CDR3 reads TGCGCCAGCAGCCCCCCGACAGGGTACCAAGAGACCCAGTACTTC. Translating gives CASSPPTGYQETQYF.

This clonotype has a handful of counts. The chain combines TRBV12-3 or TRBV12-4 with TRBJ2-7; a weak D match, TRBD1 (6 bases). This CDR3 region has 14 residues. V was pared by 6 bases and J by 4 bases, with 16 bases between. CDR3 coding DNA: TGTGCCAGCAGCCCGAGGACAGTTGTGTACGAGCAGTACTTC. It specifies CASSPRTVVYEQYF.

This clonotype was recorded a few times. The chain has TRBV18 and TRBJ2-7; D unclear. This CDR3 region has 11 residues. V dropped 3 bases and J dropped 6 bases, with 6 bases sitting between them. Germline V CDR1 and CDR2: KGHSH, LQKENI. The CDR3 bases are TGTGCCAGCTCACCCCAACTCGAGCAGTACTTC. Its translation is CASSPQLEQYF.

This clonotype was seen more than once but under ten times. This rearrangement joins TRBV7-9 to TRBJ2-1; D is unresolved. The V end lost 5 bases, the J end lost 2 bases, and 7 bases lay between the germline ends. This CDR3 spans 13 amino acids. Per the germline V gene, CDR1 is SEHNR and CDR2 is FQNEAQ (reference sequence). CDR3 region: CASSAPPYNEQFF. The CDR3 DNA reads TGTGCCAGCAGCGCCCCGCCCTACAATGAGCAGTTCTTC.

The chain couples TRBV7-6 to TRBJ2-7; D possibly corresponds to TRBD1 (6 bases). The CDR3 sequence is 13 residues long. The V gene's germline CDR1 is SGHVS and CDR2 FNYEAQ. Trimming stripped 3 bases from V and 6 bases from J, with 12 bases between. The CDR3 loop reads CASSFNRVAEQYF. The CDR3 DNA reads TGTGCCAGCAGCTTTAACAGGGTTGCCGAGCAGTACTTC.